Each of the 31 T cell receptor beta chains below was sequenced from the same sample in a study of TET2 disruption in CD19-targeted CAR T cells. TCRdb's table, derived via immunoSEQ multiplex PCR, lists solely in-frame clones and lacks some. This listing includes around 27,000 clones. Antigens for these TCRs are unknown. Treatment of the sample: autologous CTL019 cells: CD19 CAR with 4-1BB and CD3 zeta domains. The sequenced sample was CD8- CAR+ T cells sorted from cultured blood T cells, obtained for CD19 CAR T cell therapy. Subset given: CD8-negative CAR-positive T cells from the infusion product. These receptors came from an older man with chronic lymphocytic leukemia.

Turning to this clone: The CDR3 end is not reached by the read, which stops 3 residues before it; the germline J gene fills it in. This rearrangement joins TRBV5-5 to TRBJ1-1; D uncertain. CDR3 length equals 13 residues. Germline lookup yields CDR1 SGHKS and CDR2 YYEKEE (reference sequence). Deletions cut 1 base from V and 1 base from J, with 5 bases between. Partial CDR3 DNA: TGTGCCAGCAGCTTGATCCAGAACACTGAA. Its protein product is CASSLIQNTE. The full CDR3 protein reads CASSLIQNTEAFF.

CDR3 amino acids: CASSFTGTGREKLFF. CDR3 DNA, as far as it was read: TGTGCCAGCAGTTTTACCGGGACAGGGAGAGAAAAA. The V call is TRBV5-4, the J call TRBJ1-4; 9 bases align to TRBD1. The read ends 3 residues early relative to the CDR3; the germline J gene fills the gap. The CDR3 runs to 15 residues. CDR1 SGHNT and CDR2 YYREEE come from the germline V gene (reference sequence). Unmatched junction bases numbered 10, after V lost 5 bases and J lost 8 bases.

Worth noting for this clone: The read comes to an end 3 residues before the CDR3 does, leaving the germline J gene to fill in the end. This chain connects TRBV27 to TRBJ2-1; 9 positions match TRBD2. V was pared by 2 bases and J by 9 bases, with 2 bases of the junction left unmatched. Germline V gives CDR1 MNHEY, CDR2 SMNVEV (reference sequence). CDR3 length equals 13 residues. The CDR3 reads CASSLRRGGEQFF. CDR3 bases read: TGTGCCAGCAGTTTAAGGCGGGGGGGTGAG.

Comments on this clone: The read finishes 3 residues shy of the CDR3 end, and the germline J gene is used to complete it. The chain is built from TRBV28 and TRBJ2-7, with D perhaps TRBD2 (5 bases). Trimming pared 6 bases from V and 6 bases from J, leaving 12 bases between. The CDR3 loop spans 12 amino acids. The germline V gene has CDR1 MDHEN and CDR2 SYDVKM. The sequenced CDR3 bases are TGTGCCAGCAGCCTCCAGAGGGCCGAG. Amino acids: CASSLQRAE. The CDR3 in full is CASSLQRAEQYF.

A remark on this clone: The read halts 3 residues ahead of the CDR3 end, with the missing end drawn from the germline J gene. The genes are TRBV6-2 or TRBV6-3 and TRBJ2-7; D is unresolved. Trimming stripped 7 bases from V and 2 bases from J, with 9 bases between. The CDR3 is 12 residues long. From germline, CDR1 is MNHEY and CDR2 SVGEGT. CDR3 loop: CASKARTYEQYF. Partial CDR3 DNA: TGTGCCAGCAAAGCTCGTACCTACGAG.

As to this clone: The CDR3 end is not reached by the read, which stops 3 residues before it; the germline J gene fills it in. V usage is TRBV24-1 and J usage is TRBJ1-2, with 7 bases that match TRBD1. CDR1 is KGHDR, CDR2 SFDVKD, per germline. Trimming took 4 bases from V and 4 from J; bases not matched to a gene: 5. CDR3 size: 14 residues. The sequenced CDR3 bases are TGTGCCACCAGTGACTCGGGACAGCCCTATGGC. Translation gives CATSDSGQPYG. The CDR3 as a whole reads CATSDSGQPYGYTF.

Comments on this clone: The CDR3 goes on 3 residues after the read ends, and that part is filled in from the germline J gene. The chain joins TRBV6-1 to TRBJ2-7; 12 bases fit TRBD2. J gave up 0 bases and V 4 bases, and 4 bases lay outside the gene matches. The CDR3 covers 16 residues. The germline gives CDR1 MNHNS, CDR2 SASEGT. CDR3 DNA, as far as it was read: TGTGCCAGCAGTGCAGCGACTAGCGGGGGCTCCTACGAG. It is translated as CASSAATSGGSYE. The full CDR3 protein is CASSAATSGGSYEQYF.

As for this clone: The read ends 3 residues shy of where the CDR3 ends; the end is completed using the germline J gene. The chain uses TRBV6-2 or TRBV6-3 and TRBJ1-5; D may be TRBD1 (6 bases). The CDR3 extends over 14 amino acids. Germline V gene sequence: CDR1 MNHEY, CDR2 SVGEGT. Trimming left V 5 bases short and J 5 bases short, with 13 bases between. CDR3 amino acids: CASSRTASDQPQHF. The CDR3 bases that were read are TGTGCCAGCAGTCGGACAGCTTCAGATCAGCCC.

Turning to this clone: Read sequence stops 3 residues before the CDR3 end, and the germline J gene provides the missing end. At the DNA level, this CDR3 is encoded by other sequences in the same sample as well. The chain employs TRBV7-9 and TRBJ1-5; 7 bases match TRBD1. CDR1 is SEHNR, CDR2 FQNEAQ, per germline (reference sequence). J gave up 1 base and V 1 base, and 1 base lay outside the gene matches. The CDR3 has 15 residues. CDR3 loop: CASSLDRGSNQPQHF. The CDR3 bases that were read are TGTGCCAGCAGCTTAGACAGGGGAAGCAATCAGCCC.

Of note for this clone: With the read ending 3 residues before the CDR3 end, the germline J gene is used to fill in that end. The chain carries TRBV13 and TRBJ2-7, with 9 nucleotides matching TRBD1. CDR3 length equals 15 residues. Germline V lookup: CDR1 PRHDT, CDR2 FYEKMQ (reference sequence). V trimming: 7 bases; J trimming: 0 bases; junction bases outside the gene matches: 7. The CDR3 reads CASTAGTGSSYEQYF. The DNA read from the CDR3 is TGTGCCAGCACGGCCGGGACAGGGAGCTCCTACGAG. The variable domain in full, completed from reference TRBV13 and TRBJ2-7, reads AAGVIQSPRHLIKEKRETATLKCYPIPRHDTVYWYQQGPGQDPQFLISFYEKMQSDKGSIPDRFSAQQFSDYHSELNMSSLELGDSALYFCASTAGTGSSYEQYFGPGTRLTVT.

Note on this clone: The read terminates 3 residues before the CDR3 end, so the remaining end is supplied by the germline J gene. The V gene is TRBV27, the J gene TRBJ2-7; 7 nucleotides match TRBD1. CDR1 and CDR2 (germline): MNHEY, SMNVEV (reference sequence). The length of the CDR3 is 18 residues. The V gene end was trimmed by 0 bases and the J gene end by 4 bases; junction bases not matched to a gene: 15. This chain's CDR3 is CASSLSGLVGRGKYEQYF. The sequenced part of the CDR3 DNA is TGTGCCAGCAGTTTATCGGGATTAGTCGGCAGGGGGAAGTACGAG.

In the case of this clone: The CDR3 goes on 3 residues after the read ends, and that part is filled in from the germline J gene. This chain links TRBV11-2 with TRBJ1-4, with D possibly matching TRBD1 (6 bases). CDR3 size: 15 residues. Germline values: CDR1 SGHAT, CDR2 FQNNGV. Trimming took 4 bases from V and 7 from J, leaving 16 bases between them. The CDR3 protein is CASSSLGGDGEKLFF. The part of the CDR3 DNA that was read is TGTGCCAGCAGCTCCCTAGGGGGGGATGGTGAAAAA.

Notes on this clone: The sequence runs out 3 residues before the end of the CDR3; the remainder is reconstructed from the germline J gene. The rearrangement uses TRBV6-2 or TRBV6-3 and TRBJ2-3, with 7 bases identical to TRBD2. The CDR3 is 12 amino acids. CDR1 and CDR2 from the germline V gene are MNHEY and SVGEGT. J gave up 6 bases and V 6 bases, and 3 bases lay outside the gene matches. The CDR3 protein is CASRPSGDTQYF. The covered CDR3 bases are TGTGCCAGCAGACCTAGCGGCGATACG.

A note on this clone: The missing CDR3 end, 3 residues past where the read stops, is filled in from the germline J gene. This rearrangement joins TRBV7-3 to TRBJ2-3, with a weak D call TRBD2 (6 bases). CDR1 and CDR2 (germline): SGHTA, FQGTGA. The CDR3 has 14 residues. Trimming stripped 0 bases from V and 7 bases from J, with 11 bases between. The CDR3: CASSLTLAANTQYF. Partial CDR3 DNA: TGTGCCAGCAGCTTAACACTAGCTGCGAATACG.

Regarding this clone: The CDR3 end lies 3 residues beyond the end of the read and is filled in from the germline J gene. This chain links TRBV2 with TRBJ2-4, with D perhaps matching TRBD2 (5 bases). The CDR3 runs to 15 residues. Germline loops: CDR1 SNHLY, CDR2 FYNNEI. CDR3 DNA, as far as it was read: TGTGCCAGCAGTGAAGATCTAGCCACATTAGAACCT. Protein product: CASSEDLATLEP. The whole CDR3 is CASSEDLATLEPQYF.

Regarding this clone: The read falls 3 residues short of the CDR3 end, and the missing part is taken from the germline J gene. V usage is TRBV29-1 and J usage is TRBJ2-4; weak D call: TRBD2 (6 bases). CDR1 and CDR2 from the germline V gene are SQVTM and ANQGSEA. The CDR3 spans 13 residues. The CDR3 loop reads CSVSRGLEQPQYF. The CDR3 DNA, read in part, is TGCAGCGTCAGCCGGGGGTTGGAGCAGCCT.

About this clone itself: The read gets to within 3 residues of the CDR3 end, and the germline J gene fills in the rest. The gene calls are TRBV5-6 and TRBJ2-3, with D possibly TRBD1 on 6 matching bases. The germline gives CDR1 SGHDT, CDR2 YYEEEE. The CDR3 extends over 15 amino acids. The CDR3 sequence: CASRSQGYSNQPQYF. The sequenced part of the CDR3 DNA is TGTGCCAGCAGATCACAGGGTTATAGCAATCAGCCG.

Comments on this clone: The read ends 3 residues early relative to the CDR3; the germline J gene fills the gap. The gene calls are TRBV5-1 and TRBJ2-5; 7 bases align to TRBD1. Germline CDR1 and CDR2: SGHRS and YFSETQ. Trimming cost V 5 bases and J 2 bases; bases outside gene matches: 9. CDR3 length equals 15 residues. The CDR3 sequence is CASRGVGTAQETQYF. CDR3 DNA, as far as it was read: TGCGCCAGCAGGGGGGTCGGGACAGCGCAAGAGACC.

Remarks on this clone: The read ends 3 residues early relative to the CDR3; the germline J gene fills the gap. The rearrangement joins TRBV19 to TRBJ1-4, with 7 bases lining up with TRBD1. Germline CDR1 LNHDA, CDR2 SQIVND (reference sequence). V lost 3 bases to trimming and J lost 3 bases; unmatched junction nucleotides: 1. The CDR3 loop spans 14 amino acids. The CDR3 sequence is CASSMGTANEKLFF. The sequenced CDR3 bases are TGTGCCAGTAGTATGGGGACAGCTAATGAAAAA.

As for this clone: An end of the junction does not agree with germline; a read error may underlie this. The CDR3 end lies 3 residues beyond the end of the read and is filled in from the germline J gene. The sample has other DNA sequences that encode this CDR3 too. The chain combines TRBV20-1 with TRBJ1-3, with D unresolved. The CDR3 totals 16 residues. Germline CDR1 and CDR2: DFQATT and SNEGSKA (reference sequence). CDR3 DNA, as far as it was read: TGCAGTGCAGAGACTCCCAACTTGGCAGCTGGAAACACT. Translating it yields CSAETPNLAAGNT. The full-length CDR3 reads as CSAETPNLAAGNTIYF.

On this clone: The missing CDR3 end, 3 residues past where the read stops, is filled in from the germline J gene. This sequence joins TRBV7-9 and TRBJ1-6, with TRBD1 identical over 7 bases. The CDR3 sequence is 14 residues long. Germline-derived CDR1 and CDR2 are SEHNR and FQNEAQ (reference sequence). Incomplete CDR3 DNA: TGTGCCAGCAGGGGGTCTCAGGGGGATTTGGCC. This gives the protein CASRGSQGDLA. The entire CDR3 protein is CASRGSQGDLALHF.

With regard to this clone: Read data end 3 residues before the CDR3 end; the end is taken from the germline J gene. This CDR3 is also generated by other DNA sequences in the sample. The gene calls are TRBV20-1 and TRBJ1-2; weak D call: TRBD1 (5 bases). The CDR3 extends over 14 amino acids. CDR1 is DFQATT and CDR2 is SNEGSKA in the germline V gene (reference sequence). Trimming shortened V by 0 bases and J by 1 base, and 9 bases separated the two germline ends. CDR3 bases read: TGCAGTGCTAGAGACGAGGGGTTTAACTATGGC. As protein: CSARDEGFNYG. The whole CDR3 sequence reads CSARDEGFNYGYTF.

Remarks on this clone: The read halts 3 residues ahead of the CDR3 end, with the missing end drawn from the germline J gene. This rearrangement joins TRBV5-1 to TRBJ2-5; the D gene is possibly TRBD1 (5 bases). The germline gives CDR1 SGHRS, CDR2 YFSETQ. Trimming took 0 bases from V and 2 from J, leaving 11 bases between them. The CDR3 totals 15 residues. CDR3 bases read: TGCGCCAGCAGCTTGGAGGGCAGGGCACAAGAGACC. It yields the protein CASSLEGRAQET. The CDR3, in full, reads CASSLEGRAQETQYF. Combining the CDR3 with reference TRBV5-1 and TRBJ2-5 gives the whole variable domain KAGVTQTPRYLIKTRGQQVTLSCSPISGHRSVSWYQQTPGQGLQFLFEYFSETQRNKGNFPGRFSGRQFSNSRSEMNVSTLELGDSALYLCASSLEGRAQETQYFGPGTRLLVL.

To note about this clone: From the germline J gene comes the end of the CDR3, since the read stops 3 residues before it. The gene calls are TRBV18 and TRBJ1-1, with D maybe TRBD1 (5 bases). V was cut by 3 bases and J by 3 bases, with 17 bases left in between. The germline gives CDR1 KGHSH, CDR2 LQKENI. The CDR3 has 16 amino acids. This chain's CDR3 is CASSPGPGLEYTEAFF. Incomplete CDR3 DNA: TGTGCCAGCTCACCGGGGCCAGGGTTGGAGTACACTGAA.

This clone is deemed medium-sized by its frequency. The read ends 3 residues before the CDR3 terminus; that terminus is restored from the germline J gene. The sample has other DNA sequences that encode this CDR3 too. J is TRBJ2-5 and V is TRBV19; 8 nucleotides agree with TRBD1. The CDR3 consists of 15 residues. V was clipped by 1 base and J by 5 bases; unmatched bases: 6. The germline gives CDR1 LNHDA, CDR2 SQIVND (reference sequence). The chain's CDR3 is CASSIGTGNRETQYF. The sequenced part of the CDR3 DNA is TGTGCCAGTAGTATAGGGACAGGGAATCGGGAGACC.

By frequency, this clone is medium-sized. The CDR3 extends 3 residues past the end of the read, so its final part is completed from the germline J gene. This chain connects TRBV29-1 to TRBJ1-2; 8 bases agree with TRBD1. The CDR3 is made up of 13 amino acids. Germline CDR1 is SQVTM and CDR2 is ANQGSEA. J gave up 7 bases and V 3 bases, and 7 bases lay outside the gene matches. The CDR3 DNA, read in part, is TGCAGCGTTGACGACGACAGGGGCGGTGGC. The encoded protein is CSVDDDRGGG. The CDR3 as a whole reads CSVDDDRGGGYTF.

With regard to this clone: From the germline J gene comes the end of the CDR3, since the read stops 3 residues before it. V usage is TRBV19 and J usage is TRBJ2-4, with 7 bases lining up with TRBD1. Germline V lookup: CDR1 LNHDA, CDR2 SQIVND (reference sequence). The CDR3 is 16 residues long. The chain's CDR3 is CASRVTGANPNYGQYF. Incomplete CDR3 DNA: TGTGCCAGTAGGGTAACAGGGGCGAATCCTAACTATGGT.

With regard to this clone: The DNA ends 3 residues before the CDR3 does, and the rest of the CDR3 is filled in from the germline J gene. The gene calls are TRBV20-1 and TRBJ2-1; the match to TRBD2 covers 8 bases. The CDR3 covers 15 residues. Trimming removed 3 bases from V and 0 bases from J; junction bases left unmatched: 4. The germline V gene has CDR1 DFQATT and CDR2 SNEGSKA (reference sequence). CDR3 region: CSASGGGFSYNEQFF. CDR3 DNA (partial): TGCAGTGCTAGCGGGGGGGGGTTCTCCTACAATGAG.

As to this clone: The read halts 3 residues ahead of the CDR3 end, with the missing end drawn from the germline J gene. The chain is built from TRBV29-1 and TRBJ2-4; maybe TRBD1 (5 bases). The CDR3 runs to 13 residues. Germline loops: CDR1 SQVTM, CDR2 ANQGSEA. CDR3 region: CSVETGAGETQYF. The sequenced part of the CDR3 DNA is TGCAGCGTTGAAACTGGGGCAGGAGAGACT.

A word on this clone: Read coverage stops 3 residues before the CDR3 terminus; the germline J gene supplies the remainder. The chain is built from TRBV13 and TRBJ2-7; 8 positions match TRBD1. CDR1 PRHDT and CDR2 FYEKMQ come from the germline V gene (reference sequence). The CDR3 runs to 15 residues. V shed 0 bases and J 2 bases; nucleotides not matched to a gene: 3. CDR3 DNA (partial): TGTGCCAGCAGCTTAGGTCGCAGGGGGCCCTACGAG. It translates to CASSLGRRGPYE. Given in full, the CDR3 is CASSLGRRGPYEQYF.

About this clone: The read stops 3 residues short of the end of the CDR3; the missing end is completed from the germline J gene. The gene calls are TRBV28 and TRBJ2-1; D is perhaps TRBD2 (5 bases). V was clipped by 5 bases and J by 8 bases, with 7 bases between them. Germline CDR1 is MDHEN and CDR2 is SYDVKM. This CDR3 has 11 residues. The sequenced part of the CDR3 DNA is TGTGCCAGCAGTGCGAGGGATGAG. As protein: CASSARDE. The CDR3 in its entirety is CASSARDEQFF.